This T cell receptor beta chain comes out of a study of blood T cell repertoires in COVID-19 (dated by TCRdb to between 2020 and 2021). General notes on the study: The collaborator samples originated in the United States, Italy and Spain and spanned the acute and convalescent phases of COVID-19. The dataset comprised deeply sampled blood TCRbeta repertoires from subjects exposed to, actively infected with, or recovered from COVID-19. The repertoires were released in a freely available public database meant as a resource for research on the immune response to SARS-CoV-2. Samples were obtained from the ongoing ImmuneRACE study (first 160 participants) and from over 1,000 subjects provided by 6 global collaborators. HLA class I and class II types, where available, came from metadata supplied by the sample provider rather than from assay-based typing. A de-identified subject ID, COVID-19 status, age in years and sex were almost always included in the sample metadata. The prospective study material was composed of cDNA or gDNA derived from T cells, B-cell-depleted T cells, or PBMCs. Overall study results and their limits: Clinical and demographic metadata were provided uncurated, with the amount varying by source and participant.

Whole blood was collected in K2EDTA tubes by collaborating institutions according to the institutions' own protocols. Collaborator samples were shipped for TCRbeta analysis as frozen whole blood, isolated PBMCs, or DNA extracted from either sample type. As concerns this clone: Its antigen remains unidentified. Base-call qualities are not available, and no considerably larger clone is one nucleotide away.

The CDR3 goes from the cysteine to the phenylalanine over 16 residues. The kept DNA is CDR3 alone, 48 bases in frame from the first base. V loses 5 bases at its end and J loses 7 bases; junction bases beyond the gene matches: 9. CDR1 and CDR2 are drawn from the germline V gene: KGHSH, LQKENI. TCRbeta CDR3 regions were amplified from genomic DNA using the immunoSEQ Assay, a bias-controlled multiplex PCR. The original methods were these. The number of nucleated cells in each sample was estimated from the amplification of reference gene primers within the assay. To quantify the absolute abundance of each unique TCRbeta CDR3 rearrangement, sequence reads were collapsed and filtered. For each sample, productive Simpson clonality was calculated as the square root of Simpson's diversity index across productive rearrangements. Here the immuneACCESS table is served through TCRdb, limited to in-frame sequences with V and J called. Missing clones are a known gap in these copies; in checked studies unresolved V genes cover under half, and the rest lacks a known reason. V and J calls and clone size come straight from that table; D and trimming were deduced from the DNA. A total of fewer than 40,000 clones appear in this sample, around 85% of them only once. Around 9% of the sample comes from the top ten.

This clonotype was obtained from an elderly man with active COVID-19. The chain couples TRBV18 to TRBJ2-1, with TRBD1 matching 12 junction bases. The sequencing sample was made of peripheral blood. The CDR3 region: CASSYTGTGGKNEQFF. The DNA sequence is TGTGCCAGCTCATACACCGGGACAGGGGGCAAGAATGAGCAGTTCTTC.